The table lists the clone carrying this T cell receptor beta chain with a count of one. cDNA reverse transcribed from extracted RNA served as the sequencing template. The data were produced by immunoSEQ multiplex PCR, yet TCRdb's version contains in-frame clones alone and is incomplete. Of approximately 160,000 clones in the sample, around three fifths were seen once. This sample's treatment: oral pan-JAK inhibitor, 5-10 mg twice daily. Specimens obtained from alopecia areata patients comprised lesional scalp punch biopsies and peripheral blood. This entry belongs to a study of CD8+ T cells in alopecia areata. Study-wide background: Tofacitinib administration to treated patients was oral, at 5 to 10 mg twice daily. Dosing with tofacitinib proceeded for 6 to 18 months, followed by 6 months off drug.

Germline V gene lookup returns CDR1 LGHNA and CDR2 YNFKEQ. V lost 2 bases and J lost 6, with 14 bases in between. The CDR3 contains 14 residues. This chain connects TRBV4-2 to TRBJ2-7; D unresolved. The clonotype originates from a human donor with alopecia areata. The sample consisted of CD4+ T cells sorted from blood, taken at week 24, from a patient treated with tofacitinib. DNA of the CDR3: TGTGCCAGCAGCCAATTTCGGGCCTCAACCGAGCAGTACTTC. This sequence encodes CASSQFRASTEQYF.